The clone carrying this T cell receptor (beta chain) showed up just a few times. This entry belongs to a study of T cell changes during pregnancy in multiple sclerosis. Germline CDR1 and CDR2: MDHEN and SYDVKM. After removal of 2 bases from V and 4 bases from J, the junction contained 6 bases not matched to a gene. The CDR3 has 16 amino acids. Generated by immunoSEQ multiplex PCR, the TCRdb table keeps only in-frame clones and is missing some. The sample contains just under 50,000 clones, roughly 94% of which appear only once. Sequences were derived from CD4+ T cells from peripheral blood mononuclear cells, sampled in the third trimester of pregnancy. V usage is TRBV28 and J usage is TRBJ2-3; 10 nucleotides line up with TRBD1. The origin of this receptor is a female donor with multiple sclerosis, enrolled in a pregnancy study. The chain's CDR3 is CASSLSRTGGADTQYF. In nucleotides, the CDR3 is TGTGCCAGCAGTTTAAGTAGGACAGGGGGTGCAGATACGCAGTATTTT.